This TCR beta chain was retrieved from a study of vaccination and CD4 T cells after COVID-19. Documented treatment: roughly 10-day PBMC culture with coronavirus spike peptide pools or control peptides (ViraFEST assay). V was shortened by 5 bases and J by 7 bases, with 12 bases between the two germline ends. CDR1 is SGHTA and CDR2 is FQGNSA in the germline V gene. CDR3 length: 13 residues. Only one count was recorded for this clonotype. No antigen is known for it. CD4+ T cells that had been cultured provided DNA sequenced with the Oncomine TCR Beta short-read assay. TCRdb itself ran the PCR reads through MiXCR, one entry per CDR3 protein. The sample lists 4,000 to 5,000 distinct CDR3 sequences; roughly a third were seen once.

Material: CD4+ T cells from blood, cultured in vitro, obtained after SARS-CoV-2 vaccination. This chain connects TRBV7-2 to TRBJ2-1; possibly TRBD1 or TRBD2 for D (5 bases each). The sequence was collected from a human donor who had recovered from COVID-19. The chain's CDR3 is CASSPNGGNEQFF. CDR3 nucleotides: TGTGCCAGCAGCCCGAATGGGGGTAATGAGCAGTTCTTC.